This T cell receptor beta chain was recovered during a study of spatial heterogeneity in lung cancer. This CDR3 spans 13 amino acids. Trimming cost V 7 bases and J 6 bases, with 16 bases left between them. Germline CDR1 is MNHNY and CDR2 is SVGAGI (reference sequence). Time point denoted: sample taken at primary tumor resection. In each case, whole RNA from tumor, nontumor lung or frozen PBMC was sequenced unsorted. Each TCR cDNA molecule carried a unique molecular identifier. TCRdb re-derived calls from the 5' RACE reads in MiXCR, one entry per CDR3 protein. This table holds approximately 44,000 distinct CDR3 sequences, roughly 13% found once.

Sequencing used PBMCs, obtained at surgery. This rearrangement joins TRBV6-6 to TRBJ2-7; D gene ambiguous. The origin of this receptor is a male donor with early-stage non-small cell lung cancer. Here the CDR3 DNA reads TGTGCCAGCAACGCAGGCGCCCCGGGCGAGCAGTACTTC. It specifies CASNAGAPGEQYF.